This T cell receptor beta chain was captured in a study of response to subunit inactivated influenza vaccine. Findings and caveats of the study: It was the authors' suggestion that each seasonal influenza vaccination recruits few new T cells.

Remarks on this clonotype: The antigen remains unidentified.

TCRdb itself ran the RT-PCR reads through MiXCR, one entry per CDR3 protein. The repertoire includes around 250,000 distinct CDR3 sequences, 9.5% to 15% of them detected once, and less than 8.5% sits in the top ten. The germline V gene has CDR1 MDHEN and CDR2 SYDVKM. Trimming shortened V by 6 bases and J by 5 bases, and 19 bases separated the two germline ends. This CDR3 has 15 residues. The rearrangement uses TRBV28 and TRBJ2-5; a weak D match, TRBD2 (5 bases). The source was non-naive T cells sorted from PBMCs, collected roughly 15 days before vaccination. This receptor was identified in a man aged 50-60 years who received an inactivated influenza vaccine. CDR3 nucleotide sequence: TGTGCCAGCAGCACCCGTGGGAGATCCGTTGAGACCCAGTACTTC. Protein sequence: CASSTRGRSVETQYF.